This T cell receptor beta chain was sequenced during a study of T-cell reconstitution after alpha-beta-depleted transplantation in children. This clonotype was detected many times. V lost 2 bases to trimming and J lost 3 bases, with 11 bases between them. Germline V gene sequence: CDR1 SGHTA, CDR2 FQGNSA. This CDR3 has 15 amino acids. This sample's TCRbeta library carried unique molecular identifier barcodes. TCRdb redid the calling of the PCR reads with MiXCR, one entry per CDR3 protein. The data show around 600,000 distinct CDR3 sequences, about 21% seen once. The clonotype originates from a boy under three years old who had a stem cell transplant for acute myeloid leukemia, so the T cells may come from the graft donor. The sequences come from PBMCs, mostly from graft donor cells, collected 360 days after TCRalphabeta/CD19-depleted stem cell transplant. This rearrangement joins TRBV7-2 to TRBJ2-1; possible D gene TRBD1, 5 bases. The CDR3 spells CASSLFQGDYNEQFF. CDR3 bases: TGTGCCAGCAGCTTATTCCAGGGTGACTACAATGAGCAGTTCTTC.